What follows describes a single T cell receptor (beta chain). This PCR relied on a set of 60 Vbeta primers and 13 Jbeta primers. Data came from immunoSEQ multiplex PCR; TCRdb stores just in-frame clones and leaves some out. The sample lists around 150,000 clones; roughly 77% were seen once. The sample originates from a study of cytomegalovirus exposure and HLA in healthy donors. V lost 5 bases and J 1 base, leaving 8 bases between the germline ends. The CDR3 runs 14 residues. Germline V gene sequence: CDR1 SGHTA, CDR2 FQGTGA. The source of this sequence is a man aged 30 to 39 in good health and CMV-seronegative. This chain uses TRBV7-3 with TRBJ2-2, with D perhaps TRBD1 (5 bases). Sequences were obtained from PBMCs. The DNA for the CDR3 is TGTGCCAGCAGCACCACAGGGAACACCGGGGAGCTGTTTTTT. Encoded protein: CASSTTGNTGELFF.